This T cell receptor (beta chain) came from a study of T cells after yellow fever vaccination. Whole-study results and caveats: Booster samples showed a return of most primary-vaccination clones (around 96% CD4, about 88% CD8).

V was trimmed by 2 bases and J by 4 bases, leaving 12 bases between them. Germline lookup yields CDR1 SGHKS and CDR2 YYEKEE (reference sequence). This CDR3 comprises 15 residues. TCRdb re-derived calls from the 5' RACE reads in MiXCR, one entry per CDR3 protein. Of hundreds of thousands of distinct CDR3 sequences listed, roughly 14% were seen once; the top ten hold over 12%. This clonotype was detected only a few times. Its antigen is not known. This receptor was taken from a man aged 25 to 45 who received the YFV17D yellow fever vaccine. The gene calls are TRBV5-5 and TRBJ1-4; D is unclear. Sequencing was performed on PBMCs, taken on the day of the yellow fever booster vaccination. The CDR3 is CASSFLWANNEKLFF. The CDR3 coding sequence is TGTGCCAGCAGCTTCCTCTGGGCTAATAATGAAAAACTGTTTTTT. Full variable domain (missing parts from reference TRBV5-5 and TRBJ1-4): DAGVTQSPTHLIKTRGQQVTLRCSPISGHKSVSWYQQVLGQGPQFIFQYYEKEERGRGNFPDRFSARQFPNYSSELNVNALLLGDSALYLCASSFLWANNEKLFFGSGTQLSVL.